This T cell receptor beta chain was identified during a study of cytomegalovirus exposure and HLA in healthy donors. The PCR employed 60 Vbeta primers together with 13 Jbeta primers. Profiling relied on immunoSEQ multiplex PCR, and the TCRdb table lists in-frame clones only, not all of them. In the table there are over 75,000 clones, approximately 84% of which are singletons. CDR3 size: 14 residues. The germline V gene has CDR1 MNHEY and CDR2 SMNVEV (reference sequence). V lost 3 bases and J lost 12; bases outside the gene matches: 13. The rearrangement uses TRBV27 and TRBJ2-5; 7 nucleotides line up with TRBD1. The material sequenced was PBMCs. This sequence was found in a woman aged 45-59 years in good health and CMV-seronegative. The CDR3 DNA follows: TGTGCCAGCAGTTTCGACAGGGAGATACGGAGTGAGTACTTC. Amino acids: CASSFDREIRSEYF.